This T cell receptor beta chain stems from a study of CD8+ T cells in alopecia areata (dated by TCRdb to the late 2010s). For the wider study: The treated patients took part in an open-label pilot trial in which moderate-to-severe alopecia areata was treated with oral tofacitinib at 5 to 10 mg twice daily. Tofacitinib was administered for 6 to 18 months, and 6 months of follow-up off drug were then conducted to assess delayed response and recurrence. High-throughput TCRbeta sequencing was used to examine T cell clonal expansion in alopecia areata in both the C3H/HeJ mouse model and human patients. Scalp tissue and sorted CD4+ and CD8+ peripheral blood T cells from patchy and totalis/universalis alopecia areata patients and from healthy controls were covered by human TCRbeta sequencing. Tofacitinib-treated patients had biopsies at baseline and at 4 and 24 weeks of treatment, with a later scalp biopsy in several patients. Scalp clonality was compared among normal scalp (n=4), patchy alopecia areata scalp (n=8), and alopecia totalis/universalis scalp (n=8). RNA was obtained with the PAXgene miRNA kit for fixed scalp, the miRNeasy kit for PBMCs, and the RNeasy kit for mouse skin. immunoSEQ multiplex PCR using 35 Vbeta forward primers and 13 Jbeta reverse primers was used to amplify TCRbeta CDR3 regions.

Library preparation used the immunoSEQ multiplex PCR assay. To provide template for TCR sequencing, every sample had RNA extracted and reverse transcribed into cDNA. SuperScript III was used for first-strand cDNA synthesis, primed with a 2:1 mix of oligo-dT and random hexamers. Amplification bias was assessed with a synthetic immune receptor repertoire, and residual bias was removed computationally. Regarding the original processing steps: Raw reads were preprocessed for error removal, and CDR3 was defined according to IMGT conventions as running from the conserved cysteine to phenylalanine. Clonality was computed by normalizing Shannon entropy by log2 of the number of productive unique TCRs and subtracting the result from 1. Whether each scalp clone was CD4 or CD8 was inferred by checking scalp TCRbeta sequences against the CD4 and CD8 repertoires from sorted blood. Sourced from immuneACCESS, this table was stored by TCRdb with only in-frame sequences that have V and J called. A share of the clones is absent; for the studies checked, an unresolved V gene accounts for under half, and the remainder has no known explanation. That table is the source of V, J and clone size, and D and trimming were worked out from the DNA. The sample table lists over 120,000 clones, roughly three fifths of them with a count of one. Of the sample, approximately 6.5% falls within the top ten clones.

Relative to germline, V is 1 base shorter and J is 4 bases shorter, with 24 bases between their ends. Measured from the cysteine to the phenylalanine, the CDR3 is 18 residues long. Here the CDR3 DNA is all that survives: 54 bases in frame from base 1. CDR1 and CDR2 are read off the germline V gene as SGHRS and YFSETQ. The label giving this sample's time point can be read as: baseline before oral tofacitinib. Peripheral blood and lesional scalp punch biopsies were obtained from patients with alopecia areata. PBMCs were isolated by density centrifugation and stained for CD3, CD4 and CD8, and CD4+ and CD8+ T cells were sorted on a FACSAria. Broad study findings and their caveats: Unlike mouse skin, where gammadelta T cells dominate, normal human skin contains resident alphabeta T cells that get sequenced too, which complicates analysis of the scalp TCR repertoire. Compared with normal scalp, lesional scalp, particularly in alopecia totalis/universalis, had higher clonality and more expanded CD8+ clones, which suggests antigenic drive. Compared with mice, TCR sequences shared between patients were less clear, possibly partly because of HLA diversity across the patient population.

This clone has a handful of counts. The target of this receptor is not known. No clone much larger than this one lies a single base away; base qualities are absent. The rearrangement combines TRBV5-1 with TRBJ2-7; the D region possibly corresponds to TRBD2 (6 bases align). The sequences come from CD4+ T cells sorted from blood, collected at week 0. The source of this sequence is a human donor with alopecia areata. The DNA is TGCGCCAGCAGCTTGCAGCGGGCGCTCACCCACCCTCAGTACGAGCAGTACTTC. Its protein reads: CASSLQRALTHPQYEQYF.